These T cell receptor beta chains were read from a single sample in a study of PD-L1 blockade in urothelial cancer. Profiling relied on immunoSEQ multiplex PCR, and the TCRdb table lists in-frame clones only, not all of them. The sample yields some 48,000 clones, approximately 84% seen once. Sequencing was performed on PBMCs, taken around atezolizumab (anti-PD-L1) treatment. These receptors all come from a man aged 55 to 70 with urothelial cancer. The CDR3 runs from the conserved cysteine through the conserved F or W. The order of the fields is J gene, V gene, D gene, CDR3 protein. The D gene is left open where the match is weak.

j_call: TRBJ1-2
v_call: TRBV30
d_call: TRBD1
cdr3_aa: CAWLTRDRELDGYTF

j_call: TRBJ2-3
v_call: TRBV7-2
d_call: TRBD1
cdr3_aa: CASRRTGMADTQYF

j_call: TRBJ2-5
v_call: TRBV9
d_call: TRBD2
cdr3_aa: CASSPSASGGETQYF

j_call: TRBJ1-4
v_call: TRBV4-1
d_call: .
cdr3_aa: CASSQNIGGNEKLFF

j_call: TRBJ1-6
v_call: TRBV7-6
d_call: .
cdr3_aa: CASSTTEYNSPLHF

j_call: TRBJ1-2
v_call: TRBV13
d_call: .
cdr3_aa: CASSLDSGSGYTF

j_call: TRBJ2-1
v_call: TRBV7-9
d_call: TRBD1
cdr3_aa: CASSQGQGAGNEQFF

j_call: TRBJ2-5
v_call: TRBV5-4
d_call: TRBD2
cdr3_aa: CASSGGLAQETQYF

j_call: TRBJ2-2
v_call: TRBV7-9
d_call: TRBD1
cdr3_aa: CASSLRPGTGSGELFF

j_call: TRBJ1-1
v_call: TRBV4-2
d_call: TRBD1
cdr3_aa: CASSQVGTDRDTEAFF

j_call: TRBJ1-1
v_call: TRBV5-1
d_call: TRBD1
cdr3_aa: CASSSRQGFKAEAFF